This TCR beta chain appears in the sequencing data of a study of blood T cell repertoires in COVID-19. Study overall: Samples came from the United States, Italy and Spain, spanning acute and convalescent COVID-19. In each case, the material was cDNA or gDNA derived from T cells, B-cell-depleted T cells, or PBMCs.

The data were produced by immunoSEQ multiplex PCR, yet TCRdb's version contains in-frame clones alone and is incomplete. In the table there are tens of thousands of clones, more than 80% of which are singletons. CDR1 is SGHRS and CDR2 is YFSETQ in the germline V gene. V shed 7 bases and J 2 bases; nucleotides not matched to a gene: 3. There are 14 residues in the CDR3. The sequencing sample was made of peripheral blood. This clonotype was obtained from a man older than 75 with acute or convalescent COVID-19. The J gene is TRBJ2-6, the V gene TRBV5-1; 7 bases match TRBD1. CDR3 sequence (DNA): TGCGCCAGCCAGGGGGTAACTGGGGCCAACGTCCTGACTTTC. It codes for CASQGVTGANVLTF.